These 10 T cell receptor beta chains came from one sample sequenced in a study of T cell responses to AZD1222 COVID-19 vaccine. Sequencing used immunoSEQ multiplex PCR; TCRdb keeps in-frame clones, though not all of them. Of 160,000 or so clones listed, 90% are singletons. The specimen was peripheral blood, collected on day 0 of AZD1222 vaccination. These receptor sequences come from an adult in good health.

This chain joins TRBV28 and TRBJ2-2; D remains ambiguous. CDR3 length equals 14 residues. V dropped 5 bases and J dropped 5 bases, with 12 bases sitting between them. Germline V lookup: CDR1 MDHEN, CDR2 SYDVKM. CDR3 residues: CASSPTYRTGELFF. The CDR3 DNA follows: TGTGCCAGCAGTCCGACCTATAGGACCGGGGAGCTGTTTTTT.

This sequence joins TRBV7-2 and TRBJ2-1, with TRBD2 matching over 9 bases. The trim removed 4 bases at V and 9 bases at J, leaving 16 bases unmatched. The CDR3 has 17 amino acids. Germline-derived CDR1 and CDR2 are SGHTA and FQGNSA. The CDR3: CASSWYARVAGEGEQFF. The CDR3 region has the DNA TGTGCCAGCAGCTGGTACGCCCGAGTAGCGGGAGAGGGTGAGCAGTTCTTC.

This clone was observed a single time. The gene calls are TRBV28 and TRBJ1-6; D is perhaps TRBD1 (5 bases). The CDR3 has 16 residues. V lost 0 bases and J 0 bases, leaving 6 bases between the germline ends. The germline V gene has CDR1 MDHEN and CDR2 SYDVKM. CDR3 DNA: TGTGCCAGCAGTTTATGGCAGGGCTCCTATAATTCACCCCTCCACTTT. Translated, it gives CASSLWQGSYNSPLHF.

The chain recombines TRBV5-1 with TRBJ2-7; D possibly uses TRBD1 or TRBD2 (7 bases each). The CDR3 has 14 amino acids. Germline CDR1 and CDR2: SGHRS and YFSETQ. V shed 4 bases and J shed 0 bases, with 11 bases lying between them. For the CDR3, the DNA is TGCGCCAGCAGCGGGAGGGACAGCTCCTACGAGCAGTACTTC. This sequence encodes CASSGRDSSYEQYF.

The chain links TRBV9 to TRBJ2-1; 8 bases map to TRBD2. This CDR3 is 15 amino acids long. Trimming at V came to 4 bases and at J to 0 bases, leaving 3 bases not matched to a gene. Germline V CDR1 and CDR2: SGDLS, YYNGEE. CDR3 nucleotides: TGTGCCAGCAGCCCCGGGACTAGCTCCTACAATGAGCAGTTCTTC. Its protein is CASSPGTSSYNEQFF.

This chain joins TRBV28 and TRBJ1-5, with 9 bases identical to TRBD1. Germline-derived CDR1 and CDR2 are MDHEN and SYDVKM. The junction had 12 bases not matched to a gene; V was cut back by 5 bases and J by 1 base. This CDR3 is 18 amino acids long. CDR3 sequence reads: CASSDGTGRFWSNQPQHF. Here the CDR3 DNA reads TGTGCCAGCAGTGACGGGACAGGGAGGTTCTGGAGCAATCAGCCCCAGCATTTT.

The chain employs TRBV19 and TRBJ1-2, with D tentatively TRBD1 (5 bases). Per germline, CDR1 LNHDA and CDR2 SQIVND (reference sequence). V was shortened by 1 base and J by 6 bases, with 9 bases between the two germline ends. The CDR3 extends over 13 amino acids. CDR3: CASSIVGGDGYTF. CDR3 coding DNA: TGTGCCAGTAGTATAGTTGGAGGGGATGGCTACACCTTC.

This clone came up once. The chain has TRBV18 and TRBJ2-7; 7 nucleotides line up with TRBD2. The CDR3 runs to 14 residues. V lost 3 bases to trimming and J lost 4 bases; unmatched junction nucleotides: 6. From germline, CDR1 is KGHSH and CDR2 LQKENI. The CDR3 nucleotides read TGTGCCAGCTCACCTGCGGGAGTCGGTTACGAGCAGTACTTC. This encodes CASSPAGVGYEQYF. Looking up the rest from reference TRBV18 and TRBJ2-7 gives the full variable domain: NAGVMQNPRHLVRRRGQEARLRCSPMKGHSHVYWYRQLPEEGLKFMVYLQKENIIDESGMPKERFSAEFPKEGPSILRIQQVVRGDSAAYFCASSPAGVGYEQYFGPGTRLTVT.

Only a few counts were recorded for this clone. V is TRBV5-1 and J is TRBJ1-3; 10 nucleotides line up with TRBD1. The V gene end was trimmed by 4 bases and the J gene end by 0 bases; junction bases not matched to a gene: 7. Germline V gives CDR1 SGHRS, CDR2 YFSETQ. The CDR3 runs to 17 residues. This chain's CDR3 is CASSPGQGIGSGNTIYF. CDR3 in DNA: TGCGCCAGCAGCCCGGGACAGGGGATCGGCTCTGGAAACACCATATATTTT.

This CDR3 reads CSVEGRQGTYEQYF. The CDR3 coding sequence is TGCAGCGTTGAAGGGAGACAGGGGACCTACGAGCAGTACTTC. The chain is built from TRBV29-1 and TRBJ2-7; TRBD1 matches at 8 bases. Looked up from germline, CDR1 is SQVTM and CDR2 is ANQGSEA. CDR3 length: 14 amino acids. The trim removed 1 base at V and 2 bases at J, leaving 4 bases unmatched.